This is a list of T cell receptor beta chains from one sample in a study of a mutant IDH1 vaccine in newly diagnosed glioma. Profiling relied on immunoSEQ multiplex PCR, and the TCRdb table lists in-frame clones only, not all of them. This sample has 50,000 or so clones; around 80% occur once, and the top ten carry 6.5% to 9%. Their specific antigens are unknown. Here the sequenced sample was PBMCs, taken from a glioma patient whose treatment included an IDH1 peptide vaccine. Receptors originate from a woman between 50 and 59 years old with glioma. Both conserved end residues are part of each CDR3. D genes are given only for firm matches. Size is stated for part of the rows, as once, few or many counts, or as a class when the clone is expanded.

>.|TRBJ2-1|.|TRBV7-5
TGTGTCAGAAGCTCTGGACTAGCGGGGGGCCCCCGTGGGAATGAGCAGTTCTTC
CVRSSGLAGGPRGNEQFF
>few|TRBJ1-1|.|TRBV27
TGTGCCAGCAGTCTTCTCGGGCAGAGCTTAATGAACACTGAAGCTTTCTTT
CASSLLGQSLMNTEAFF
>.|TRBJ1-4|.|TRBV27
TGTGCCAGCAGTTTATTTTTCGGTTGGAATGAAAAACTGTTTTTT
CASSLFFGWNEKLFF
>.|TRBJ1-3|.|TRBV28
TGTGCCAGTTTGACGGATCGCTCTGGAAACACCATATATTTT
CASLTDRSGNTIYF
>.|TRBJ2-7|.|TRBV2
TGTGCCAGCAGAGGAGGCCTCCGCGAGCAGTACTTC
CASRGGLREQYF
>.|TRBJ1-5|.|TRBV6-1
TGTGCCAGCAGGGCCCCCGGGGGACAGCCCCAGCATTTT
CASRAPGGQPQHF
>.|TRBJ1-1|.|TRBV9
TGTGCCAGCAGCTTTACCTCGGGGGGCGAGAACACTGAAGCTTTCTTT
CASSFTSGGENTEAFF
>.|TRBJ1-2|.|TRBV6-5
TGTGCCAGCGTGGGGGGCTATGGCTACACCTTC
CASVGGYGYTF
>once|TRBJ1-6|.|TRBV6-1
TGTGCCAGCAGTGGTTCGGGGGCTGATTCACCCCTCCACTTT
CASSGSGADSPLHF
>once|TRBJ2-2|.|TRBV12-2
TGTGCAAGTCGCTTGGAGGGGCATCCGGAGGACACCGGGGAGCTGTTTTTT
CASRLEGHPEDTGELFF
>.|TRBJ1-1|.|TRBV5-6
TGTGCCAGCAAATTACAGGGAAGGGGGAACACTGAAGCTTTCTTT
CASKLQGRGNTEAFF
>.|TRBJ1-1|.|TRBV5-1
TGCGCCAGCAGAGGGCAGGGCCACACTGAAGCTTTCTTT
CASRGQGHTEAFF
>few|TRBJ1-2|TRBD1|TRBV4-1
TGCGCCAGCACCCTTTCTATGACAGGGGGAGATGGCTACACCTTC
CASTLSMTGGDGYTF